Given below is one T cell receptor (beta chain) in context. The antigen remains unidentified. This sample stems from a study of pediatric ulcerative colitis. Rectal tissue came from one to two pinch biopsies taken at colonoscopy. V was pared by 6 bases and J by 4 bases, with 3 bases of the junction left unmatched. Germline CDR1 is MDHEN and CDR2 is SYDVKM. The CDR3 loop spans 13 amino acids. Study-wide findings and caveats: Acute severe colitis showed lower rectal diversity from clonal expansions. Total lymphocyte DNA, not sorted subsets, was the template.

This table comes from immunoSEQ multiplex PCR, and its TCRdb copy is limited to in-frame clones, with some not included. Here the sample spans tens of thousands of clones, approximately 73% being singletons. The chain combines TRBV28 with TRBJ1-5, with 7 positions matching TRBD1. Sequencing was done on a sample of gut tissue. The TCR sequence derives from a boy younger than 18 with moderate ulcerative colitis. CDR3 nucleotides: TGTGCCAGCAGAGAACAGGGGAATCAGCCCCAGCATTTT. Protein sequence: CASREQGNQPQHF.